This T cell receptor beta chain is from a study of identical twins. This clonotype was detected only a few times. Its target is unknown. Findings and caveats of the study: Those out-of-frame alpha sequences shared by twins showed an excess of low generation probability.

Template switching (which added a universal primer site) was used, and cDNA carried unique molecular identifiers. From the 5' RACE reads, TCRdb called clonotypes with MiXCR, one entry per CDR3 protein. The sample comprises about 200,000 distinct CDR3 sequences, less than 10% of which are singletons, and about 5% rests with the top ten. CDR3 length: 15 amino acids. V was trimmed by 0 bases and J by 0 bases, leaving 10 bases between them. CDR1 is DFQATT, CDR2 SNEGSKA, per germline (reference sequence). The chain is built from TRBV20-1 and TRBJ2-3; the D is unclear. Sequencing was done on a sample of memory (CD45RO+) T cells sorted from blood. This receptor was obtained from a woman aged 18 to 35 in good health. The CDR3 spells CSARDFGGSTDTQYF. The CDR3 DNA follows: TGCAGTGCTAGAGATTTCGGCGGTAGCACAGATACGCAGTATTTT.